The rows below give T cell receptor beta chains drawn from one sample of a study of technical replicates of blood from a few donors. Sequencing was performed with immunoSEQ multiplex PCR; in TCRdb, only in-frame clones are kept and a portion is missing. The profile shows 79,000 or so clones, roughly 93% of them singletons. Sequencing used T cells isolated from PBMCs. The origin of the receptors is a human donor in good health. The conserved cysteine and the conserved F or W are not part of the CDR3 here. Fields, in order: V gene, J gene, CDR3 protein.

v_call: TRBV5-1
j_call: TRBJ1-3
cdr3_aa: ASSSDISGNTIY

v_call: TRBV4-3
j_call: TRBJ2-1
cdr3_aa: ASSQEPRVQGNEQF

v_call: TRBV19
j_call: TRBJ2-7
cdr3_aa: ASSKGFSYEQY

v_call: TRBV6-6
j_call: TRBJ1-2
cdr3_aa: ASSYSGTDGYT

v_call: TRBV6-6
j_call: TRBJ2-5
cdr3_aa: ASSSFYELEETQY

v_call: TRBV9
j_call: TRBJ1-1
cdr3_aa: ASSVGSGATEAF

v_call: TRBV19
j_call: TRBJ2-7
cdr3_aa: ASSRASGSVYEQY

v_call: TRBV21-1
j_call: TRBJ2-7
cdr3_aa: ASSKVGIPGLAGAYEQY

v_call: TRBV9
j_call: TRBJ2-7
cdr3_aa: ASSEKAATSYEQY

v_call: TRBV7-9
j_call: TRBJ1-3
cdr3_aa: ASSSGQVSGNTIY

v_call: TRBV9
j_call: TRBJ2-7
cdr3_aa: ASSVDTYEQY

v_call: TRBV25-1
j_call: TRBJ2-1
cdr3_aa: ASSGGLSYNEQF

v_call: TRBV13
j_call: TRBJ2-3
cdr3_aa: ASSPAWTVEQY

v_call: TRBV5-1
j_call: TRBJ2-1
cdr3_aa: ASSQSRGRAGNEQF

v_call: TRBV6-1
j_call: TRBJ2-2
cdr3_aa: ARAPNTGELF

v_call: TRBV30
j_call: TRBJ2-5
cdr3_aa: AWMDGLNGGETQY

v_call: TRBV6-5
j_call: TRBJ1-5
cdr3_aa: ASSSDREGIQPQH

v_call: TRBV11-2
j_call: TRBJ1-3
cdr3_aa: ASSQGHSSGNTIY

v_call: TRBV5-4
j_call: TRBJ2-1
cdr3_aa: ASSPFSGAYNEQF

v_call: TRBV28
j_call: TRBJ1-2
cdr3_aa: ASSSRGYT